Presented here are 18 T cell receptor beta chains from one specimen sequenced in a study of blood T cell repertoires in COVID-19. Produced via immunoSEQ multiplex PCR; TCRdb's table is partial and in-frame only. Among 200,000 to 250,000 clones listed, about nine tenths were seen once. Sequenced material: peripheral blood. The receptors stem from a man older than 75 with acute or convalescent COVID-19.

V gene TRBV27 combines with J gene TRBJ2-2; D might be TRBD1 (5 bases). CDR1 is MNHEY, CDR2 SMNVEV, per germline (reference sequence). The CDR3 has 14 amino acids. Trimming took 6 bases from V and 2 from J, leaving 10 bases between them. DNA for the CDR3: TGTGCCAGCAGGACAGCGATAAACACCGGGGAGCTGTTTTTT. This codes for CASRTAINTGELFF.

J is TRBJ1-2 and V is TRBV28, with 7 positions matching TRBD1. The CDR3 contains 12 residues. The germline V gene has CDR1 MDHEN and CDR2 SYDVKM. After removal of 5 bases from V and 7 bases from J, the junction contained 4 bases not matched to a gene. In nucleotides, the CDR3 is TGTGCCAGCAGTCAGGGGGTTCGTGGCTACACCTTC. Its translation is CASSQGVRGYTF.

V is TRBV7-3 and J is TRBJ2-7, with 11 bases matching TRBD2. V lost 5 bases and J lost 4; bases outside the gene matches: 13. Germline V lookup: CDR1 SGHTA, CDR2 FQGTGA. The CDR3 runs to 17 residues. The CDR3 loop is CASSQPRLAGLKYEQYV. Here the CDR3 DNA reads TGTGCCAGCAGCCAACCCCGACTAGCGGGGCTCAAGTACGAGCAGTACGTC.

This clone appeared a single time. The rearrangement uses TRBV3-1 (or the pseudogene TRBV3-2) and TRBJ2-7; 7 bases are shared with TRBD1. In germline, CDR1 is LGHDT, CDR2 YNNKEL (reference sequence). This CDR3 is 15 amino acids long. V shed 4 bases, J shed 4 bases, and the junction held 10 bases outside the gene matches. CDR3 bases: TGTGCCAGCAGCCCACAGGGGCTCACCCCTTACGAGCAGTACGTC. It is translated as CASSPQGLTPYEQYV.

The V call is TRBV19, the J call TRBJ2-5; D might be TRBD1 (7 bases). The germline gives CDR1 LNHDA, CDR2 SQIVND (reference sequence). This CDR3 comprises 14 residues. V dropped 5 bases and J dropped 1 base, with 11 bases sitting between them. The CDR3 DNA is TGTGCCAGTAGTCCGCGGGACAGCCAAGAGACCCAGTACTTC. Its translation is CASSPRDSQETQYF.

The J gene is TRBJ2-5, the V gene TRBV10-3; D is possibly TRBD2 (7 bases). The V gene lost 4 bases and the J gene lost 1 base, with 10 bases spanning the gap. Germline V gene data show CDR1 as ENHRY and CDR2 as SYGVKD. This CDR3 is 14 amino acids long. CDR3 amino acids: CAISVGGAQETQYF. The CDR3 nucleotides read TGTGCCATCAGTGTGGGGGGGGCCCAAGAGACCCAGTACTTC.

The chain couples TRBV29-1 to TRBJ1-1, with D uncertain. V lost 5 bases and J 5 bases, leaving 9 bases between the germline ends. The CDR3 has 11 amino acids. Germline CDR1 and CDR2: SQVTM and ANQGSEA. The CDR3 coding sequence is TGCAGCGTTCGACGGGAAACTGAAGCTTTCTTT. Its translation: CSVRRETEAFF.

The chain carries TRBV29-1 and TRBJ2-1, with 8 bases fitting TRBD2. From germline, CDR1 is SQVTM and CDR2 ANQGSEA. There are 12 residues in the CDR3. The V segment lost 5 bases and the J segment 7 bases; nucleotides outside the gene matches: 4. The CDR3 protein is CSVSSSGNEQFF. CDR3 in DNA: TGCAGCGTTTCTTCTAGCGGGAATGAGCAGTTCTTC.

The chain recombines TRBV18 with TRBJ2-2; 7 bases line up with TRBD2. The germline V gene has CDR1 KGHSH and CDR2 LQKENI. The CDR3 covers 17 residues. V dropped 3 bases and J dropped 0; count of bases not matched to a gene: 7. The CDR3 nucleotides are TGTGCCAGCTCACCTGCGCTAGCGGTAACGAACACCGGGGAGCTGTTTTTT. It is translated as CASSPALAVTNTGELFF.

The J gene is TRBJ2-2, the V gene TRBV19; tentative D call: TRBD1 (5 bases). This CDR3 comprises 15 residues. Germline CDR1 LNHDA, CDR2 SQIVND (reference sequence). Deletions cut 5 bases from V and 1 base from J, with 11 bases between. CDR3 protein: CASSYEQENTGELFF. The CDR3 nucleotides are TGTGCCAGTAGTTATGAACAGGAGAACACCGGGGAGCTGTTTTTT.

This clone was detected once. V gene TRBV30 combines with J gene TRBJ1-2, with D perhaps TRBD1 (5 bases). Trimming removed 4 bases at V and 7 bases at J, with 16 bases between. The CDR3 has 13 residues. The germline CDR1 and CDR2 sequences are GTSNPN and SVGIG (reference sequence). The CDR3: CAWTGLPIRGYTF. The CDR3 DNA sequence: TGTGCCTGGACGGGACTTCCTATTCGTGGCTACACCTTC.

The V gene is TRBV7-2, the J gene TRBJ1-1; perhaps TRBD1 as D (5 bases). This CDR3 contains 16 residues. From germline, CDR1 is SGHTA and CDR2 FQGNSA. The germline V and J ends were trimmed by 1 base and 6 bases, with 18 bases remaining between them. The CDR3, as DNA: TGTGCCAGCAGCTTAGGCCCTTGGGGGGAAAAAGCTGAAGCTTTCTTT. Its protein product is CASSLGPWGEKAEAFF.

The V call is TRBV4-1, the J call TRBJ2-3, with D possibly matching TRBD2 (5 bases). The germline gives CDR1 MGHRA, CDR2 YSYEKL. V was pared by 0 bases and J by 0 bases, with 10 bases between. CDR3 size: 16 residues. The CDR3 loop is CASSQDPSSSTDTQYF. As DNA, the CDR3 is TGCGCCAGCAGCCAAGATCCTAGCAGTAGCACAGATACGCAGTATTTT.

The CDR3, as DNA: TGTGCCAGCAGCCCGACATCCTACGGGGATAACAATGAGCAGTTCTTC. Translating gives CASSPTSYGDNNEQFF. The chain recombines TRBV7-8 with TRBJ2-1, with D possibly matching TRBD2 (5 bases). Looked up from germline, CDR1 is SGHVS and CDR2 is FQNEAQ. The CDR3 length is 16 residues. Trimming cost V 5 bases and J 5 bases, with 19 bases left between them.

This clone has only a few counts. The chain combines TRBV7-9 with TRBJ2-2; 7 positions agree with TRBD1. CDR3 length: 16 amino acids. The J segment lost 3 bases and the V segment lost 5 bases, leaving 9 bases of the junction unmatched. Germline CDR1 and CDR2: SEHNR and FQNEAQ (reference sequence). CDR3 coding DNA: TGTGCCAGCAGCACATCCCGGGACAGACACACCGGGGAGCTGTTTTTT. It is translated as CASSTSRDRHTGELFF.

A single count supports this clone. J is TRBJ1-1 and V is TRBV19; TRBD1 matches at 7 bases. The CDR3 extends over 13 amino acids. The V gene's germline CDR1 is LNHDA and CDR2 SQIVND (reference sequence). V lost 5 bases to trimming and J lost 7 bases; unmatched junction nucleotides: 7. CDR3 amino acids: CASSPFRDSEAFF. The CDR3 bases are TGTGCCAGTAGTCCGTTCCGGGACAGTGAAGCTTTCTTT.

This clone has a handful of counts. The chain employs TRBV5-1 and TRBJ1-1, with D unclear. Germline V gives CDR1 SGHRS, CDR2 YFSETQ. This CDR3 contains 13 residues. The V and J ends lost 1 base and 1 base respectively, with 5 bases between them. The CDR3 DNA sequence: TGCGCCAGCAGCTTGATCGGGAACACTGAAGCTTTCTTT. The encoded protein is CASSLIGNTEAFF.

The chain joins TRBV28 to TRBJ2-1, with TRBD2 matching 12 bases. V dropped 3 bases and J dropped 5; count of bases not matched to a gene: 8. The germline V gene encodes CDR1 MDHEN and CDR2 SYDVKM. The CDR3 covers 17 residues. This CDR3 is CASSLLWTSGENNEQFF. The CDR3 nucleotides read TGTGCCAGCAGTTTGCTCTGGACTAGCGGGGAAAACAATGAGCAGTTCTTC.